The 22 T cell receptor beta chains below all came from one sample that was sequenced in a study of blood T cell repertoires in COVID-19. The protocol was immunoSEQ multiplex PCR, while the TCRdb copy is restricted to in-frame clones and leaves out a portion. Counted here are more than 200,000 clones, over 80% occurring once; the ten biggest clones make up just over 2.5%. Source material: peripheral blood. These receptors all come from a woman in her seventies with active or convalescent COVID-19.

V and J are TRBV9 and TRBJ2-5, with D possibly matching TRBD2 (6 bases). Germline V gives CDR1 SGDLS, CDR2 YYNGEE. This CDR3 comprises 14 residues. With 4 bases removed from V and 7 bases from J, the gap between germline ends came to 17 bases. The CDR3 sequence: CASSPGLREGTQYF. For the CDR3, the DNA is TGTGCCAGCAGCCCGGGACTTCGTGAGGGGACCCAGTACTTC.

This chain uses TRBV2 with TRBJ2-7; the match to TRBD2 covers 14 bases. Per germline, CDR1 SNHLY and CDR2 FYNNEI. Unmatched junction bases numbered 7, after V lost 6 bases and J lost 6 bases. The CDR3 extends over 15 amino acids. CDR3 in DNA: TGTGCCAGCAGGGGGACTAGCGGGAGAAGTGGCGAGCAGTACTTC. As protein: CASRGTSGRSGEQYF.

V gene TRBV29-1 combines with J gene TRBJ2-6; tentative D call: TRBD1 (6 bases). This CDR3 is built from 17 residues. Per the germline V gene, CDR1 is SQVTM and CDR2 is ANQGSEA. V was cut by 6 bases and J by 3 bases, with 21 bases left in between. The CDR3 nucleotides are TGCAGCGTCGGGAACCCTCGCGACAGGTTTGGGGCCAACGTCCTGACTTTC. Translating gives CSVGNPRDRFGANVLTF.

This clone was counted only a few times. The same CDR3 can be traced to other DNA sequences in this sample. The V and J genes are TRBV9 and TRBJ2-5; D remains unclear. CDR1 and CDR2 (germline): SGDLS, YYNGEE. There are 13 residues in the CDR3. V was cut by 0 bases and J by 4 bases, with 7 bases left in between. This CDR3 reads CASSVAGGETQYF. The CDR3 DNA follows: TGTGCCAGCAGCGTAGCGGGTGGAGAGACCCAGTACTTC.

The CDR3 DNA reads TGTGCCAGCAGCCCGGGGACTAGCGGGTTAAGCTCCTACGAGCAGTACTTC. Protein: CASSPGTSGLSSYEQYF. This sequence joins TRBV4-2 and TRBJ2-7; TRBD2 aligns across 12 bases. CDR1 and CDR2 from the germline V gene are LGHNA and YNFKEQ. V was pared by 4 bases and J by 0 bases, with 7 bases of the junction left unmatched. CDR3 size: 17 residues.

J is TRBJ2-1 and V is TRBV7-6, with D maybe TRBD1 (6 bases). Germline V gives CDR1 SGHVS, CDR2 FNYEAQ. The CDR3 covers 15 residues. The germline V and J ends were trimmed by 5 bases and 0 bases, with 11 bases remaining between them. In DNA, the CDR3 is TGTGCCAGCAGCCAGGGGTCGAGCTCCTACAATGAGCAGTTCTTC. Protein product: CASSQGSSSYNEQFF.

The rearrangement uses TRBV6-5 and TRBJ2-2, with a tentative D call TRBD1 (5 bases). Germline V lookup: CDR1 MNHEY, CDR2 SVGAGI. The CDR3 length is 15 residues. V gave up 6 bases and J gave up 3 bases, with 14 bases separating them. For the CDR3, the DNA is TGTGCCAGCAGGACAGTAGGGCTTTACACCGGGGAGCTGTTTTTT. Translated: CASRTVGLYTGELFF.

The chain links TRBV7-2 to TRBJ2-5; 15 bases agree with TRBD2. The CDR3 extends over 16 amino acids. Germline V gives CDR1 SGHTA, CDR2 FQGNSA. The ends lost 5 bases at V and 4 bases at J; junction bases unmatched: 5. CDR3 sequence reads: CASSPGLAGGGETQYF. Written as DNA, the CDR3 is TGTGCCAGCAGCCCAGGACTAGCGGGAGGGGGAGAGACCCAGTACTTC.

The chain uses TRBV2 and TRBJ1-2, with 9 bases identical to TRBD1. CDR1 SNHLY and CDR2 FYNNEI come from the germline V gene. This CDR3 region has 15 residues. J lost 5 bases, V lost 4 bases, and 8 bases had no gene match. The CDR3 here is CASSAGQGEWYGYTF. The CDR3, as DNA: TGTGCCAGCAGTGCGGGACAGGGAGAGTGGTATGGCTACACCTTC.

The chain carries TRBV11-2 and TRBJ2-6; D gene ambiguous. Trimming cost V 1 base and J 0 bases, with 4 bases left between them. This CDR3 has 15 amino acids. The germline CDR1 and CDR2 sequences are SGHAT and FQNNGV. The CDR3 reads CASSLGSSGANVLTF. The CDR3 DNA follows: TGTGCCAGCAGCTTAGGCAGCTCTGGGGCCAACGTCCTGACTTTC.

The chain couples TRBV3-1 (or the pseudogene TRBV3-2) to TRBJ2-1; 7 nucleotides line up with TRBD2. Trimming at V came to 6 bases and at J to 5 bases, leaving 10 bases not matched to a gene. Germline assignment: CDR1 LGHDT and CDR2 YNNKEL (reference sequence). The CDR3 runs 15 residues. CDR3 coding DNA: TGTGCCAGCAGACATAGCGGGCGGCCTAACAATGAGCAGTTCTTC. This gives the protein CASRHSGRPNNEQFF.

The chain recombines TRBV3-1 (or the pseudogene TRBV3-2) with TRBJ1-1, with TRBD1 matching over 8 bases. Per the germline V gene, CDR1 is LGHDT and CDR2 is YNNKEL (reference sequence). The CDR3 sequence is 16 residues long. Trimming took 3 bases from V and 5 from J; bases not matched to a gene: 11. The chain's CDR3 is CASSHVDGQGATEAFF. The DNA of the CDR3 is TGTGCCAGCAGCCACGTGGATGGACAGGGAGCTACTGAAGCTTTCTTT.

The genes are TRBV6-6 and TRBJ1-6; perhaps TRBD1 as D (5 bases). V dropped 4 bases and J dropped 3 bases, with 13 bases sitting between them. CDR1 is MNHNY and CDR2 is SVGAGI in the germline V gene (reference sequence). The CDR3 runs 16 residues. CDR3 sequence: CASSSSSGFYNSPLHF. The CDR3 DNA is TGTGCCAGCAGTTCATCCTCAGGGTTCTATAATTCACCCCTCCACTTT.

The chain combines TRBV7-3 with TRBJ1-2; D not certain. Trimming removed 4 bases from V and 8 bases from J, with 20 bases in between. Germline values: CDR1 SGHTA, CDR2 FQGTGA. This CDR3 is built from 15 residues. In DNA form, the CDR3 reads TGTGCCAGCAGCTCAACCCCGGGAGTAGGCGCCGGCTACACCTTC. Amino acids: CASSSTPGVGAGYTF.

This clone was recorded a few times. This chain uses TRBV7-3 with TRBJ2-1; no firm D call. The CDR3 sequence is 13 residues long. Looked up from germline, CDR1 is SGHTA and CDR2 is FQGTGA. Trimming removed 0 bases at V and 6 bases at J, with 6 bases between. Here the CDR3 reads CASSLTGFNEQFF. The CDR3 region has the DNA TGTGCCAGCAGCTTAACGGGCTTCAATGAGCAGTTCTTC.

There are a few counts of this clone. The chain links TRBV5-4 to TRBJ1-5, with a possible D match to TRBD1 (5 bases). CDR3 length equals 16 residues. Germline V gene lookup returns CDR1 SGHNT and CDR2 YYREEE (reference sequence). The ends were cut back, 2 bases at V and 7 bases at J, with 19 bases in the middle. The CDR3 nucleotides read TGTGCCAGCAGCTTCTCGGCTTACGGGGACTGGCAGCCCCAGCATTTT. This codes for CASSFSAYGDWQPQHF.

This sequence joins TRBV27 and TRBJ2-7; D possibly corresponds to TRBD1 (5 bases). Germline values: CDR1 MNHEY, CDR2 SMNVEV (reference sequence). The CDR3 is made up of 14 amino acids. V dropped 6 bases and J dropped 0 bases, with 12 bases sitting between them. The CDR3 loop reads CASRSQGFSYEQYF. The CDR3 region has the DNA TGTGCCAGCAGGAGTCAGGGCTTCTCCTACGAGCAGTACTTC.

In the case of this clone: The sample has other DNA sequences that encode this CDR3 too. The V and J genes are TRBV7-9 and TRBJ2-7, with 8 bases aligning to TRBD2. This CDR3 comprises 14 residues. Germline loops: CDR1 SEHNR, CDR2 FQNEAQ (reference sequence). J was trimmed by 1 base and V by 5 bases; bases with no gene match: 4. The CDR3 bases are TGTGCCAGCAGCGCGAGCGGGAGATCCTACGAGCAGTACTTC. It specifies CASSASGRSYEQYF.

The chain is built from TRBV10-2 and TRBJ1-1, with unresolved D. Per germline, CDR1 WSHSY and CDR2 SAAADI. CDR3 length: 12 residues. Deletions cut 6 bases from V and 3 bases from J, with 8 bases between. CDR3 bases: TGCGCCAGCAGATTCGGGGACACTGAAGCTTTCTTT. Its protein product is CASRFGDTEAFF.

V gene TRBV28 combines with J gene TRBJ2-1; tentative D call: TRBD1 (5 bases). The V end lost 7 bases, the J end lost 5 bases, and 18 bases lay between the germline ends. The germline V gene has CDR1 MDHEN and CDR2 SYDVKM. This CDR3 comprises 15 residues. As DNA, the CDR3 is TGTGCCAGCACCGAACCCGGCAGGGTGGACAATGAGCAGTTCTTC. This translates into CASTEPGRVDNEQFF.

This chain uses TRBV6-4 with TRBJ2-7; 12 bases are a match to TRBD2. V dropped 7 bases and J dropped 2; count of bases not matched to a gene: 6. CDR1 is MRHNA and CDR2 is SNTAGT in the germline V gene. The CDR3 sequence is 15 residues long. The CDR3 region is CASNRLAGAPYEQYF. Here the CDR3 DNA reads TGTGCCAGCAATAGACTAGCGGGAGCCCCCTACGAGCAGTACTTC.

The CDR3 bases are TGCGCCAGCAGCCAGCTCGCACCAGGGCTTCTTAACTATGGCTACACCTTC. Its translation: CASSQLAPGLLNYGYTF. V gene TRBV4-1 combines with J gene TRBJ1-2, with a possible D match to TRBD1 (5 bases). V was shortened by 3 bases and J by 1 base, with 18 bases between the two germline ends. The germline gives CDR1 MGHRA, CDR2 YSYEKL. The CDR3 has 17 amino acids.